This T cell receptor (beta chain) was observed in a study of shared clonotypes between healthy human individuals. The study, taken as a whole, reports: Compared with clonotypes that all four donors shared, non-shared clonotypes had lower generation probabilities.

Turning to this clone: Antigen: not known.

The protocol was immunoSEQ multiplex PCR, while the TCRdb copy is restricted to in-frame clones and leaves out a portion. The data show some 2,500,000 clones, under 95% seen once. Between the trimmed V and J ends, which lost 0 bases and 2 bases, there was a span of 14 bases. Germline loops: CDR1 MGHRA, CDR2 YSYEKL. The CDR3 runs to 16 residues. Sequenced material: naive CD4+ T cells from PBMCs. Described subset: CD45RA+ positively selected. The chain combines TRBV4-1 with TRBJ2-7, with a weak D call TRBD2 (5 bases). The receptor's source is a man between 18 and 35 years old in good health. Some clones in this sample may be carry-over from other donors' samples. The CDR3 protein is CASSQDTSSPAYEQYF. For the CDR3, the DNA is TGCGCCAGCAGCCAAGATACATCTAGCCCGGCCTACGAGCAGTACTTC.